This T cell receptor (beta chain) was sequenced in a study of T cell changes during pregnancy in multiple sclerosis. Libraries were prepared by immunoSEQ multiplex PCR; TCRdb keeps only in-frame clonotypes and omits some of them. The repertoire holds 50,000 or so clones, with 85% to 95% as singletons. V lost 1 base to trimming and J lost 2 bases, with 12 bases between them. The CDR3 loop spans 16 amino acids. Germline loops: CDR1 SNHLY, CDR2 FYNNEI. The chain couples TRBV2 to TRBJ1-3; weak D call: TRBD1 (5 bases). The sequences come from CD4+ T cells from peripheral blood mononuclear cells, collected in the second trimester of pregnancy. The sequence came from a female donor with multiple sclerosis, enrolled in a pregnancy study. DNA of the CDR3: TGTGCCAGCAGTGAAGAGAGCAGGGCGGCTGGAAACACCATATATTTT. Translated, it gives CASSEESRAAGNTIYF.